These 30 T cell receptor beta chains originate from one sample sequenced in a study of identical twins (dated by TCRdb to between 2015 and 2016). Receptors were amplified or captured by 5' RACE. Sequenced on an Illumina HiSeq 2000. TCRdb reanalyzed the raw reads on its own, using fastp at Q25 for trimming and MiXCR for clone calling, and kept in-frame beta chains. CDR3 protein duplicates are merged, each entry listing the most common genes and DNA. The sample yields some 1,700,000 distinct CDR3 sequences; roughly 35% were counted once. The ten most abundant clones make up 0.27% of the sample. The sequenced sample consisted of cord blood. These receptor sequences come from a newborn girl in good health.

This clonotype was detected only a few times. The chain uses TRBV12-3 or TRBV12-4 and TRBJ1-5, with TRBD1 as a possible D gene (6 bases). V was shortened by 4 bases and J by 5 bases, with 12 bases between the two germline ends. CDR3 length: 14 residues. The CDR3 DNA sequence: TGTGCCAGCAGTTCGCAGACAGGCTATCAGCCCCAGCATTTT. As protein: CASSSQTGYQPQHF.

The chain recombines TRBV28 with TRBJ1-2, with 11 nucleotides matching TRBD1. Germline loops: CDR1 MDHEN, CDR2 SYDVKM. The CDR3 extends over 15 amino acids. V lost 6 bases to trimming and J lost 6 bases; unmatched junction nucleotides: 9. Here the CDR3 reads CASSSDRGRLNGYTF. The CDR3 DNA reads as TGTGCCAGCAGCTCGGACAGGGGGCGACTAAATGGCTACACCTTC.

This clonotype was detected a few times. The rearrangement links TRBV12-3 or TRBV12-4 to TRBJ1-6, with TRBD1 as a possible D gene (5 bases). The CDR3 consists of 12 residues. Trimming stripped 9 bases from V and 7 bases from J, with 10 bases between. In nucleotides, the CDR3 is TGTGCCAGTCTTGCAGGGAATTCACCCCTCCACTTT. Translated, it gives CASLAGNSPLHF.

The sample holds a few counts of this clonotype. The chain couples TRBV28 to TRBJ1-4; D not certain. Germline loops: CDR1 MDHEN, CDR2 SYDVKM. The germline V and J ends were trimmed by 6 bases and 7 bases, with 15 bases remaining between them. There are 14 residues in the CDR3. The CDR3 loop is CASSPPGFGEKLFF. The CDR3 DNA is TGTGCCAGCAGCCCCCCCGGGTTCGGTGAAAAACTGTTTTTT.

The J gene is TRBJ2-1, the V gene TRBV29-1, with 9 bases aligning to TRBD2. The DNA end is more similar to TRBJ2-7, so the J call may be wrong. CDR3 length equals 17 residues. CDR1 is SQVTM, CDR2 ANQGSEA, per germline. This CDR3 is CSVEKLPGTSLYNEQYF. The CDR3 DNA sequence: TGCAGCGTTGAAAAGCTTCCCGGGACTAGCCTTTACAATGAGCAGTACTTC.

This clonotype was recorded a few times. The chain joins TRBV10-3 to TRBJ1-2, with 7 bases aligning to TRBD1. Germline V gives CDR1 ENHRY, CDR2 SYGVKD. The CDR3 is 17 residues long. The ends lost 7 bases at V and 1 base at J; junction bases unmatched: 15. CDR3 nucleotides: TGTGCCATCATAGAAGAGGACAGGTTCGGAATTAACTATGGCTACACCTTC. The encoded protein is CAIIEEDRFGINYGYTF.

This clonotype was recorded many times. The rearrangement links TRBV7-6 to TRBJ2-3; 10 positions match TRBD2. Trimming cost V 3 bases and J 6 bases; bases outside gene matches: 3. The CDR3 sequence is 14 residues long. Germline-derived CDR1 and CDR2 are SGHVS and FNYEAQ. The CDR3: CASSFSGGFDTQYF. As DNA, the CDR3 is TGTGCCAGCAGCTTTAGCGGGGGGTTTGATACGCAGTATTTT.

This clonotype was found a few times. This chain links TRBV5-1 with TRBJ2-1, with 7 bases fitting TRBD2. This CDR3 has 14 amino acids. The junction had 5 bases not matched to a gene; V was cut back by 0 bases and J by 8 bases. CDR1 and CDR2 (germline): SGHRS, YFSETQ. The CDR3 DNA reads TGCGCCAGCAGCTTGGGCAAACTAGCGCATGAGCAGTTCTTC. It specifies CASSLGKLAHEQFF.

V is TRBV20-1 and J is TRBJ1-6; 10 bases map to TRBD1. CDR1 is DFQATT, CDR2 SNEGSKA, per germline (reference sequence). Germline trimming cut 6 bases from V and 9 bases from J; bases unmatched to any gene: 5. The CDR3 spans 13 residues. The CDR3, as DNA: TGCAGTGCCGCCGGGACAGGGGCTTCACCCCTCCACTTT. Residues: CSAAGTGASPLHF.

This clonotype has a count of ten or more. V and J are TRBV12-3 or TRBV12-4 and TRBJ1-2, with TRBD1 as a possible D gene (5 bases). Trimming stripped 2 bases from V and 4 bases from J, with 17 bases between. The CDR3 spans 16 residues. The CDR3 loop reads CASSLYRGQSGYGYTF. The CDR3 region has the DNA TGTGCCAGCAGTTTATACAGAGGACAATCGGGCTATGGCTACACCTTC.

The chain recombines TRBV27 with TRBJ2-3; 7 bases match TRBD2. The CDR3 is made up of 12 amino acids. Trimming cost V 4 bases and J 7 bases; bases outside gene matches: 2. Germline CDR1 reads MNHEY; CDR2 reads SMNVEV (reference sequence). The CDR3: CASSSGRHTQYF. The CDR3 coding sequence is TGTGCCAGCAGTTCCGGGAGGCATACGCAGTATTTT.

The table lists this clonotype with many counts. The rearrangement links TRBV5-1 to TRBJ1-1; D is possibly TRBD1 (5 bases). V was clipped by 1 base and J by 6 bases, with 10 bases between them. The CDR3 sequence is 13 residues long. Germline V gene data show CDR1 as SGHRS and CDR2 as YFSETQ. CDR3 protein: CASSLRGTSEAFF. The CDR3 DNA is TGCGCCAGCAGCTTGCGGGGGACGTCTGAAGCTTTCTTT. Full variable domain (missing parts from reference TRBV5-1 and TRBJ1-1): KAGVTQTPRYLIKTRGQQVTLSCSPISGHRSVSWYQQTPGQGLQFLFEYFSETQRNKGNFPGRFSGRQFSNSRSEMNVSTLELGDSALYLCASSLRGTSEAFFGQGTRLTVV.

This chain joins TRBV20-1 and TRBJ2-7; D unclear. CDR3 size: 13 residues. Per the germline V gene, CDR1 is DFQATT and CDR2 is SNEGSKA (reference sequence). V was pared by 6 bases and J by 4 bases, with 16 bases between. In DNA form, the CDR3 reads TGCAGTGCCACGGTTCTTCTTACGTACGAGCAGTACTTC. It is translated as CSATVLLTYEQYF.

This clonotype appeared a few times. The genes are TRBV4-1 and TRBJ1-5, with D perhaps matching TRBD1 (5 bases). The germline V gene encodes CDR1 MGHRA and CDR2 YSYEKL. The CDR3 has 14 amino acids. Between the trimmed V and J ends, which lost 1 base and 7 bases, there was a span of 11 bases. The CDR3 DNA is TGCGCCAGCAGCCAAGCCTGGAAGGGGCAGCCCCAGCATTTT. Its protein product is CASSQAWKGQPQHF.

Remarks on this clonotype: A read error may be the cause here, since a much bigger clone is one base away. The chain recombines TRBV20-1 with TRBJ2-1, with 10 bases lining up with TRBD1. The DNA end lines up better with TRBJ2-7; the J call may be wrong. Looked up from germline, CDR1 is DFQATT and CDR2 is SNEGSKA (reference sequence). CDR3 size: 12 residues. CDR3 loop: CSSSLGQGEQYF. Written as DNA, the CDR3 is TGCAGTTCTAGCTTGGGACAGGGGGAGCAGTACTTC.

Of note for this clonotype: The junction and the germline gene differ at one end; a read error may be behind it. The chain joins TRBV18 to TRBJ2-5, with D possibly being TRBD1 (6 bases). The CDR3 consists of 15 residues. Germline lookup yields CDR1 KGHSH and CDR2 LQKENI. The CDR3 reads CASSRSTGSQETRYF. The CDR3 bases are TGTGCCAGCTCACGTTCGACAGGCTCTCAAGAGACCCGGTACTTC.

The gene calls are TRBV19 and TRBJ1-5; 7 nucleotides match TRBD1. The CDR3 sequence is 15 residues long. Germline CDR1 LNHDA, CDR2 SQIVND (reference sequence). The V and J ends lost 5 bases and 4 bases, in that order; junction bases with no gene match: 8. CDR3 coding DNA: TGTGCCAGTAGTCGCCGGGACAGACAGAATCAGCCCCAGCATTTT. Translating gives CASSRRDRQNQPQHF.

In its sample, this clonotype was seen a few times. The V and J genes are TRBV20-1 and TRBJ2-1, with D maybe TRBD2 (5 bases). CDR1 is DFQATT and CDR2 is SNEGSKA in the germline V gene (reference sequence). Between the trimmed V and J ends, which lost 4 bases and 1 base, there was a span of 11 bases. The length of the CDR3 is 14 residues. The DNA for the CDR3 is TGCAGTGCTATGGTGCGGGCTTCCTACAATGAGCAGTTCTTC. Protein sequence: CSAMVRASYNEQFF.

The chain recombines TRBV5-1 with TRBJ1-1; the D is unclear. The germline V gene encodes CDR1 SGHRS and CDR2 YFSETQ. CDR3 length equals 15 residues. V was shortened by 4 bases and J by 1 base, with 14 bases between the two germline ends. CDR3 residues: CASSRGGTANTEAFF. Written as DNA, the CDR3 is TGCGCCAGCAGCCGAGGCGGAACGGCGAACACTGAAGCTTTCTTT.

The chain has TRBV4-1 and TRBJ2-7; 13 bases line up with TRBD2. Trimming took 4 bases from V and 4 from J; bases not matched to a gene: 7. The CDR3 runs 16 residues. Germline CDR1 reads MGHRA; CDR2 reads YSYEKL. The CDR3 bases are TGCGCCAGCAGCCGAGGGACTAGCGGGACTGTATACGAGCAGTACTTC. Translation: CASSRGTSGTVYEQYF.

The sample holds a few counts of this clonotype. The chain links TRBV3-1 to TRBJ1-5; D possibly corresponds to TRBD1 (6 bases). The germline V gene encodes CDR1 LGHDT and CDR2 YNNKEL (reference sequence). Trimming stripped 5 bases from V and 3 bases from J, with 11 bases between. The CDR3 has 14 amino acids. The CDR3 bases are TGTGCCAGCAGCAAATCAGGGGCCAATCAGCCCCAGCATTTT. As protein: CASSKSGANQPQHF.

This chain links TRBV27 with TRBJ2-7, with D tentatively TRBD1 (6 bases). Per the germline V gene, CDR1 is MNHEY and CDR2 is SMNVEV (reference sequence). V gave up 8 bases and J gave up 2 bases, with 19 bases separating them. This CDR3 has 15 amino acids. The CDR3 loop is CASGKAPGQAYEQYF. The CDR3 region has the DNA TGTGCCAGCGGAAAGGCCCCGGGACAAGCCTACGAGCAGTACTTC.

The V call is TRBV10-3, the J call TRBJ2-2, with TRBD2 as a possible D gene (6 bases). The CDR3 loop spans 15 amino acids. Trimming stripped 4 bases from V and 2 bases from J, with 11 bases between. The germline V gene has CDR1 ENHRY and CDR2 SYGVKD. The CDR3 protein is CAISAGTPNTGELFF. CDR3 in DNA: TGTGCCATCAGTGCCGGGACTCCTAACACCGGGGAGCTGTTTTTT.

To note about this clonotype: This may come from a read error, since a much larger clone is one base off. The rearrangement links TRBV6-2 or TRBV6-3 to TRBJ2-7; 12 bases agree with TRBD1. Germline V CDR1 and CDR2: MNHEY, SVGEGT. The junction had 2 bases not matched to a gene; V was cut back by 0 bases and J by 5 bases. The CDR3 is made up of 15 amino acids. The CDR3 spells CASSYSGTGGHEQYF. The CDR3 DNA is TGTGCCAGCAGTTACTCCGGGACAGGGGGCCACGAGCAGTACTTC.

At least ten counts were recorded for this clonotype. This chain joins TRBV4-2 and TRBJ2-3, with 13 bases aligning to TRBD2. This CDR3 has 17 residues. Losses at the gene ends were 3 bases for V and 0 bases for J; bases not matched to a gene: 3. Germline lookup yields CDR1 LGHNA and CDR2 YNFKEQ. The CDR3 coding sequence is TGTGCCAGCAGCCATCGACTAGCGGGGGGTAGCACAGATACGCAGTATTTT. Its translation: CASSHRLAGGSTDTQYF.

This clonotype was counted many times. CDR3 region: CASSFAGGEKLFF. The CDR3 nucleotides are TGTGCCAGCAGTTTTGCAGGGGGCGAAAAACTGTTTTTT. The chain combines TRBV27 with TRBJ1-4; 8 nucleotides align to TRBD1. Losses at the gene ends were 3 bases for V and 8 bases for J; bases not matched to a gene: 2. Germline V gene lookup returns CDR1 MNHEY and CDR2 SMNVEV (reference sequence). This CDR3 has 13 amino acids.

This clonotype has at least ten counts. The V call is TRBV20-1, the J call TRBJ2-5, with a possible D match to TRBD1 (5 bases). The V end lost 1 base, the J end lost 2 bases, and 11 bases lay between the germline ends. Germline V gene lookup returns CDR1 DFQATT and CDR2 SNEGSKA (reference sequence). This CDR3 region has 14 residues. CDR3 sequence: CSARVATGQETQYF. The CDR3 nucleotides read TGCAGTGCTAGAGTCGCTACAGGTCAAGAGACCCAGTACTTC.

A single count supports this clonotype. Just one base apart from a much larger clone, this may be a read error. Here the CDR3 DNA reads TGTGCCGGCAGCCGAAATCTAGCGGGGGCAGGAGAGCAGTACTTC. Translation: CAGSRNLAGAGEQYF. The V gene is TRBV3-1, the J gene TRBJ2-7; TRBD2 agrees at 10 bases. CDR1 is LGHDT, CDR2 YNNKEL, per germline (reference sequence). The CDR3 loop spans 15 amino acids.

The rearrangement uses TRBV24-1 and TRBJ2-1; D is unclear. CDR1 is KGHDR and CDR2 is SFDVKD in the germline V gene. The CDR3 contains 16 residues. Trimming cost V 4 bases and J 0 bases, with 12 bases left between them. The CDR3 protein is CATSDPDSSSYNEQFF. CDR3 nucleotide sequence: TGTGCCACCAGTGACCCCGACTCGAGCTCCTACAATGAGCAGTTCTTC.

The CDR3 sequence: CASSEAQGREAFF. CDR3 in DNA: TGTGCCAGCAGTGAAGCACAGGGTCGTGAAGCTTTCTTT. The rearrangement joins TRBV6-1 to TRBJ1-1; tentatively, D is TRBD1 (6 bases). Trimming shortened V by 0 bases and J by 7 bases, and 9 bases separated the two germline ends. The V gene's germline CDR1 is MNHNS and CDR2 SASEGT. The CDR3 totals 13 residues.